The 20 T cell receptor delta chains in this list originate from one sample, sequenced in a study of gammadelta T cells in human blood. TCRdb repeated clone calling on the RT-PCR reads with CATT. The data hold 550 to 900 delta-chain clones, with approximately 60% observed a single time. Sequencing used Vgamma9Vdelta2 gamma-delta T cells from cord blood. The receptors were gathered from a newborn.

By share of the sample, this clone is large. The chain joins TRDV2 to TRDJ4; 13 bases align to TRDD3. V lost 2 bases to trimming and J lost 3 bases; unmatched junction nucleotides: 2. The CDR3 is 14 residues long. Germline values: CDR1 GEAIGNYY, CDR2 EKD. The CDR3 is CACDILGDTGPLIF. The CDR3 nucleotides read TGTGCCTGTGACATACTGGGGGATACGGGACCCCTGATCTTT.

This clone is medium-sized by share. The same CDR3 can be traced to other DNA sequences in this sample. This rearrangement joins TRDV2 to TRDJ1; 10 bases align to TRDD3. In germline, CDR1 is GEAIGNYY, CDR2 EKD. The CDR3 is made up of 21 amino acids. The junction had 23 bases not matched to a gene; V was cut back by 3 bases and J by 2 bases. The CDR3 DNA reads TGTGCCTGTGACGGTGGTCCGGAAGACTTTGTACTGGGGGATCATACCGATAAACTCATCTTT. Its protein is CACDGGPEDFVLGDHTDKLIF.

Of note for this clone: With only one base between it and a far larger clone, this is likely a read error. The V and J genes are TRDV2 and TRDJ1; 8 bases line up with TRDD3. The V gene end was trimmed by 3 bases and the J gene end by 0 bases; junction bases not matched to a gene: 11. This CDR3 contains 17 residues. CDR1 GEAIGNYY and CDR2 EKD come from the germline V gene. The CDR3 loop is CACDGQGLGVYTDKLIF. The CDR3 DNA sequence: TGTGCCTGTGACGGACAGGGACTGGGGGTCTACACCGATAAACTCATCTTT.

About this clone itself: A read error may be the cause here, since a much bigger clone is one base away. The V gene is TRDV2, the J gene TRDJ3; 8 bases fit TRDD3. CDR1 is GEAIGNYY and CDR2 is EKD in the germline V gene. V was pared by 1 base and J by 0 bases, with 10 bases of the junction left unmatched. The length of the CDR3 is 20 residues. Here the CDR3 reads CACDTLLGVPSSWDTRQMFF. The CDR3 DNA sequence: TGTGCCTGTGACACGTTACTGGGGGTCCCCAGCTCCTGGGACACCCGACAGATGTTTTTC.

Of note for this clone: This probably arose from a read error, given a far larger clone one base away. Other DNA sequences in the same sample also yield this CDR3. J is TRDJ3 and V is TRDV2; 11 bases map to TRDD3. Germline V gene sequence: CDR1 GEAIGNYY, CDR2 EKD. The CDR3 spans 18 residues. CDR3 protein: CACDTAGGYSWDTRQMFF. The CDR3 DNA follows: TGTGCCTGTGACACCGCTGGGGGATACTCCTGGGACACACGACAGATGTTTTTC.

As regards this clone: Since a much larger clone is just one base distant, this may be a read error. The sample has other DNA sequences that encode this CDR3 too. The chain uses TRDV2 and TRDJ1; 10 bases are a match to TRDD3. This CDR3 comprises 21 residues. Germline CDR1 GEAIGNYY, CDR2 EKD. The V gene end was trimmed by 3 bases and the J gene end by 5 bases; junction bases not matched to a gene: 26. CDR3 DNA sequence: TGTGCCTGTGACGGTGGTCCGGAAGACTTTGTACTGGGGGATCATACTGATAAACTCATCTTT. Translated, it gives CACDGGPEDFVLGDHTDKLIF.

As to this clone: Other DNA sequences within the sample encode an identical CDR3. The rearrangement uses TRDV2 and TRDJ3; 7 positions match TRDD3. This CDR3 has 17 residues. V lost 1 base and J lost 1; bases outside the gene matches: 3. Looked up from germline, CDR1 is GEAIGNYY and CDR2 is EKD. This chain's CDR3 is CACDTGGPSWDTRQMFF. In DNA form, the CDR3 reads TGTGCCTGTGACACTGGGGGACCTTCCTGGGACACCCGACAGATGTTTTTC.

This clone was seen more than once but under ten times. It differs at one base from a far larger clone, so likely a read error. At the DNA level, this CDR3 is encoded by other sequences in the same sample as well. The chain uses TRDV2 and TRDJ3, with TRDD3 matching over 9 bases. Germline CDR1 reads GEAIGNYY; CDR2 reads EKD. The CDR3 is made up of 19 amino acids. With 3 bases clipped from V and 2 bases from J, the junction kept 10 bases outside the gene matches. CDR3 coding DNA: TGTGCCTGTGACTTAATTGGGGGATATGGGCCCTGGGACACCCGACAGATGTTTTTC. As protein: CACDLIGGYGPWDTRQMFF.

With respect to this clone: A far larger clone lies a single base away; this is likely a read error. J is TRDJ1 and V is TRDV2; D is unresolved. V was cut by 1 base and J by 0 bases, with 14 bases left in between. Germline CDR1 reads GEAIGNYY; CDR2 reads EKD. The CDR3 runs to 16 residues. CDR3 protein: CACDTRWRSYTDKLIF. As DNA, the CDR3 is TGTGCCTGTGACACGCGCTGGAGGAGTTACACCGATAAACTCATCTTT.

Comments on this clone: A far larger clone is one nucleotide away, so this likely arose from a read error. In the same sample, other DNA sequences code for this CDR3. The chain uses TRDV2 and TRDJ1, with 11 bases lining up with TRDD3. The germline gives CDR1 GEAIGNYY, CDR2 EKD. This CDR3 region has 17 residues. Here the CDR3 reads CACGRGGYGGYTDKLIF. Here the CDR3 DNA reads TGTGCCTGTGGCCGTGGGGGATACGGGGGATACACAGATAAACTCATCTTT.

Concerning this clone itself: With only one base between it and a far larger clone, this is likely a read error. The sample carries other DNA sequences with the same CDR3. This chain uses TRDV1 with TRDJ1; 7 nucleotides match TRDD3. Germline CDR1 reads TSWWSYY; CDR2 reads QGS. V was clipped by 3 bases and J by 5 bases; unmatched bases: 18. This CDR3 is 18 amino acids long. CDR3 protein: CALGEQDPPVLGRDKLIF. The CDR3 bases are TGTGCTCTTGGGGAGCAGGATCCACCTGTACTGGGGAGAGATAAACTCATCTTT.

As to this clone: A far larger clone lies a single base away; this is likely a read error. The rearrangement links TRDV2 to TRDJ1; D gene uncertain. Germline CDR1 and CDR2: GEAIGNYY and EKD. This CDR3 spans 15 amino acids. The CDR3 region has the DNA TGTGCCCGTGACACCCGAGCTGGTACTGACGATAAACTCATCTTT. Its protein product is CARDTRAGTDDKLIF.

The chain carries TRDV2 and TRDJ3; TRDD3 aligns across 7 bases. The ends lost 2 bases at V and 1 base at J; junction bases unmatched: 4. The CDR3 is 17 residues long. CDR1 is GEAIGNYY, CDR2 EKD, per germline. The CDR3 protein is CACDSLGGSWDTRQMFF. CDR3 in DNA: TGTGCCTGTGACAGCCTGGGGGGGTCCTGGGACACCCGACAGATGTTTTTC.

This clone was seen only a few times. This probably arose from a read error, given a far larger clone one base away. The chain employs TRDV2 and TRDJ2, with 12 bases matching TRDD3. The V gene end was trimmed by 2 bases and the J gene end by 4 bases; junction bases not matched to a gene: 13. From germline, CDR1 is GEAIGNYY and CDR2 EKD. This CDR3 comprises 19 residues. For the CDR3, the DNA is TGTGCCTGTGACAGTGCTTCCTTTGTACTGGGGGATACGACAGCACAACTCTTCTTT. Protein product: CACDSASFVLGDTTAQLFF.

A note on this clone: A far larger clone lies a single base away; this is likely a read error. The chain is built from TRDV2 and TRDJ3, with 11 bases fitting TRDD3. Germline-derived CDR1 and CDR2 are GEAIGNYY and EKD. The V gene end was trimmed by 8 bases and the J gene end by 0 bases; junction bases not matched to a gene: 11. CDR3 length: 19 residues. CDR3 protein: CAYDPLWGIRSWDTRQMFF. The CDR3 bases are TGTGCCTATGATCCTTTATGGGGGATACGCTCCTGGGACACCCGACAGATGTTTTTC.

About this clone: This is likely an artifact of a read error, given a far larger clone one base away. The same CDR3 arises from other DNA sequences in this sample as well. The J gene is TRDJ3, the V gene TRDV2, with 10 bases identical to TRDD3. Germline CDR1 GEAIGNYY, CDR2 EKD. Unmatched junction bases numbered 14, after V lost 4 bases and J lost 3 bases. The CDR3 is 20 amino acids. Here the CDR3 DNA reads TGTGCCTGTGATGTACTGGGGGATTCCGACGGCGGCTGGGACACCCGACAGATGTTTTTC. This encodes CACDVLGDSDGGWDTRQMFF.

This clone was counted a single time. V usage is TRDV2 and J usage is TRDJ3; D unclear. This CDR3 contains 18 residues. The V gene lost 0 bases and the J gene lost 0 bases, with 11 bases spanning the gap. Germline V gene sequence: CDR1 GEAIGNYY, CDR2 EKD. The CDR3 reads CACDTGRMGSWDTRQMFF. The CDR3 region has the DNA TGTGCCTGTGACACCGGGAGGATGGGCTCCTGGGACACCCGACAGATGTTTTTC.

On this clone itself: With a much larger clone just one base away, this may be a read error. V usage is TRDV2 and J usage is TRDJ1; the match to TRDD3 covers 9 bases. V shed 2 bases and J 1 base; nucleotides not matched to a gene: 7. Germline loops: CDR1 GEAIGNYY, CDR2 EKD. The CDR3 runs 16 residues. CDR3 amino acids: CACDILGETRTDKLIF. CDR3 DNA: TGTGCCTGTGACATACTGGGGGAGACGCGCACCGATAAACTCATCTTT.

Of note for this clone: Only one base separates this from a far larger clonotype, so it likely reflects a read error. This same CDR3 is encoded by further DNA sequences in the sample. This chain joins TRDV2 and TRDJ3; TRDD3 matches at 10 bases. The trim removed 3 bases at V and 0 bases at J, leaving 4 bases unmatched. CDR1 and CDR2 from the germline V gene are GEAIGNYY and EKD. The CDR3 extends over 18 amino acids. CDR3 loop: CACDVLGDPSWDTRQMFF. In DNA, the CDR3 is TGTGCCTGTGACGTACTGGGGGATCCCTCCTGGGACACCCGACAGATGTTTTTC.

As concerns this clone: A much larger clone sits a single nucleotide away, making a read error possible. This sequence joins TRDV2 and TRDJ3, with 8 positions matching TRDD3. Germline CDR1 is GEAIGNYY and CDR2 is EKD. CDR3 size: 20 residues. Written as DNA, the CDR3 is TGTGCCTGTGACACCGGGTGGGGATACCCAAGCTCCTGGGACTCCCGACAGATGTTTTTC. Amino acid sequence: CACDTGWGYPSSWDSRQMFF.